The 9 T cell receptor beta chains below all came from one sample that was sequenced in a study of blood T cells in healthy people across ages. A second PCR, run for roughly 7 to 11 cycles, used a sample-barcoded 5' primer plus a J-beta primer mix. A single record per CDR3 protein comes from TCRdb applying MiXCR to the 5' RACE reads. There are 650,000 to 700,000 distinct CDR3 sequences in the sample; around 50% occur only once, and approximately 15% lies in the top ten. The sample was blood. All receptors come from an elderly woman in good health.

V is TRBV4-1 and J is TRBJ2-1; TRBD1 matches 7 bases. Germline V CDR1 and CDR2: MGHRA, YSYEKL. The J segment lost 8 bases and the V segment lost 1 base, leaving 5 bases of the junction unmatched. This CDR3 is 14 amino acids long. The CDR3 loop is CASSQVTGVYEQFF. The CDR3 DNA is TGCGCCAGCAGCCAAGTAACAGGGGTCTATGAGCAGTTCTTC.

The rearrangement joins TRBV4-1 to TRBJ2-7; perhaps TRBD1 as D (6 bases). Germline V gene data show CDR1 as MGHRA and CDR2 as YSYEKL. Deletions cut 3 bases from V and 7 bases from J, with 13 bases between. The CDR3 runs to 13 residues. The CDR3 sequence: CASSQARGNEQYF. DNA of the CDR3: TGCGCCAGCAGCCAGGCTAGGGGGAATGAGCAGTACTTC.

With regard to this clonotype: At one boundary the junction diverges from the germline segment, which might be a read error. J is TRBJ1-5 and V is TRBV5-1; 8 bases map to TRBD1. The CDR3 length is 12 residues. Germline assignment: CDR1 SGHRS and CDR2 YFSETQ. The CDR3 here is CDSQDRAQPQHF. The CDR3 nucleotides are TGCGACAGCCAGGACAGGGCTCAGCCCCAGCATTTT.

The chain uses TRBV18 and TRBJ1-1; D may be TRBD1 (5 bases). V lost 0 bases and J 4 bases, leaving 12 bases between the germline ends. CDR3 length: 15 residues. Germline V lookup: CDR1 KGHSH, CDR2 LQKENI. CDR3: CASSPPGGLGTEAFF. The CDR3 bases are TGTGCCAGCTCACCACCCGGGGGTTTGGGCACTGAAGCTTTCTTT.

V gene TRBV4-1 combines with J gene TRBJ2-1; 7 bases line up with TRBD2. Germline values: CDR1 MGHRA, CDR2 YSYEKL. V shed 3 bases, J shed 0 bases, and the junction held 5 bases outside the gene matches. CDR3 size: 16 residues. DNA of the CDR3: TGCGCCAGCAGCCATCACCGGGACTACTCCTACAATGAGCAGTTCTTC. Translation: CASSHHRDYSYNEQFF.

The chain couples TRBV27 to TRBJ2-1, with D perhaps matching TRBD2 (5 bases). The DNA end lines up better with TRBJ2-7; the J call may be wrong. Germline-derived CDR1 and CDR2 are MNHEY and SMNVEV (reference sequence). The CDR3 has 15 amino acids. The CDR3: CASSFLGLFYNEQYF. Written as DNA, the CDR3 is TGTGCCAGCAGTTTCCTAGGACTCTTTTACAATGAGCAGTACTTC.

This clonotype showed up just a few times. V gene TRBV3-1 combines with J gene TRBJ2-7, with D uncertain. This CDR3 is 11 amino acids long. Germline V gene data show CDR1 as LGHDT and CDR2 as YNNKEL (reference sequence). V lost 8 bases and J lost 5, with 10 bases in between. The chain's CDR3 is CASRFGNEQYF. The CDR3 DNA is TGTGCCAGCCGGTTTGGGAACGAGCAGTACTTC.

The gene calls are TRBV28 and TRBJ2-4; D is tentatively TRBD1 or TRBD2 (5 bases each). CDR3 length: 12 residues. In germline, CDR1 is MDHEN, CDR2 SYDVKM. The CDR3 nucleotides read TGTGCTTCTAAGTTCGGGGACGACATTCAGTACTTC. It encodes CASKFGDDIQYF.

This clonotype was seen ten or more times. This chain uses TRBV4-2 with TRBJ2-3; TRBD2 agrees at 7 bases. The CDR3 is 17 residues long. In germline, CDR1 is LGHNA, CDR2 YNFKEQ. J gave up 1 base and V 0 bases, and 7 bases lay outside the gene matches. CDR3 loop: CASSQDTGGGGTDTQYF. In nucleotides, the CDR3 is TGTGCCAGCAGCCAAGACACTGGCGGGGGAGGCACAGATACGCAGTATTTT.